This T cell receptor beta chain stems from a study of T cell repertoires in cytomegalovirus infection. On the study more broadly: Public TCR beta signatures indicated both CMV infection and matching HLA type.

Findings of the study overall: Carriers of CMV and the relevant HLA type were discriminated by public TCR beta frequency. HLA-C-restricted CMV clonotypes gave the most frequent clonotype in two of eight donors.

Germline V gives CDR1 SGHRS, CDR2 YFSETQ. V was pared by 5 bases and J by 9 bases, with 7 bases of the junction left unmatched. The CDR3 loop spans 15 amino acids. TCRdb re-analysed the reads in MiXCR, keeping a single row per CDR3 protein. The sample records a few hundred thousand distinct CDR3 sequences, 26% being singletons. This clonotype was found a few times. Its matching antigen is unknown. The specimen was PBMCs. This chain joins TRBV5-1 and TRBJ2-1; 14 bases match TRBD2. The clonotype originates from a human donor in good health (CMV status not recorded). Some clones in this sample may be carry-over from other donors' samples. CDR3 protein: CASRTSGRAMSEQFF. The CDR3 bases are TGCGCCAGCAGGACTAGCGGGAGGGCCATGAGTGAGCAGTTCTTC.